The sequence of this T cell receptor (beta chain) was determined in a study of blood T cell repertoires in COVID-19. Study details: Samples of COVID-19 (acute and convalescent) were obtained from the United States, Italy and Spain. Nucleic acid was either cDNA or gDNA, and it came from T cells, B-cell-depleted T cells, or PBMCs.

The CDR3 extends over 14 amino acids. CDR1 is LNHDA and CDR2 is SQIVND in the germline V gene (reference sequence). V was cut by 4 bases and J by 3 bases, with 12 bases left in between. Authors' methods: Amplification of reference gene primers was used by the study to estimate nucleated cell counts. This table comes from immunoSEQ multiplex PCR, and its TCRdb copy is limited to in-frame clones, with some not included. The V and J calls and clone size are taken from that table; D and trimming were inferred from the DNA. Of 100,000 to 110,000 clones listed, around four fifths are singletons. The rearrangement joins TRBV19 to TRBJ1-2; D is uncertain. Sequences were obtained from peripheral blood. The source of this sequence is a woman in her sixties or seventies with acute or convalescent COVID-19. The CDR3 region has the DNA TGTGCCAGTAGTACATTTTACCGCGACTATGGCTACACCTTC. Amino acids: CASSTFYRDYGYTF.